Below are 25 T cell receptor beta chains sequenced from a single sample in a study of vaccination effects on CD4 cells after COVID-19. The table came from immunoSEQ multiplex PCR; TCRdb's copy has only in-frame clones and leaves some out. This sample yields fewer than 50,000 clones, of which approximately 82% are seen a single time; less than 2% belongs to the top ten. Pools of viral peptides were used by the ViraFEST assay to expand antigen-specific CD4+ T cells ahead of sequencing. When less than 13 days of culture had elapsed, CD4+ T cells were isolated. Participants completed two doses of the BNT162b2 or mRNA-1273 vaccine. No antigens are known for them. Sample: CD4+ T cells from PBMCs cultured with HCoV-NL63 spike peptides, taken after COVID-19 vaccination. These receptors originate from a human donor who received a COVID-19 vaccine. Some clones in this sample may be carry-over from other donors' samples.

V is TRBV7-2 and J is TRBJ2-3; 16 positions agree with TRBD2. CDR1 is SGHTA and CDR2 is FQGNSA in the germline V gene. This CDR3 contains 18 residues. V lost 2 bases, J lost 5 bases, and 7 bases stayed unmatched. As DNA, the CDR3 is TGTGCCAGCAGCTTATGGGGACTAGCGGGGGGGGGTGGAGATACGCAGTATTTT. The encoded protein is CASSLWGLAGGGGDTQYF.

The chain uses TRBV5-4 and TRBJ2-7; 8 bases are shared with TRBD2. Germline V lookup: CDR1 SGHNT, CDR2 YYREEE (reference sequence). This CDR3 spans 18 amino acids. The junction had 20 bases not matched to a gene; V was cut back by 5 bases and J by 4 bases. CDR3 nucleotides: TGTGCCAGCAGATCTCACGGGGGGGCCCTTAGGCCCGAGTACGAGCAGTACGTC. This encodes CASRSHGGALRPEYEQYV.

This chain connects TRBV2 to TRBJ2-5, with D unresolved. Germline V lookup: CDR1 SNHLY, CDR2 FYNNEI. The CDR3 runs 14 residues. Trimming shortened V by 5 bases and J by 1 base, and 11 bases separated the two germline ends. The CDR3 is CASSYRRFQETQYF. The CDR3, as DNA: TGTGCCAGCAGTTATCGACGGTTCCAAGAGACCCAGTACTTC.

This sequence joins TRBV2 and TRBJ2-1, with no clear D. Trimming removed 7 bases at V and 3 bases at J, with 13 bases between. CDR3 length: 14 amino acids. Germline CDR1 reads SNHLY; CDR2 reads FYNNEI. In DNA, the CDR3 is TGTGCCAGCAACCCGGGCGGTCACTACAATGAGCAGTTCTTC. Translation gives CASNPGGHYNEQFF.

This chain connects TRBV7-2 to TRBJ2-2; D is undetermined. This CDR3 region has 15 residues. Trimming took 2 bases from V and 0 from J, leaving 7 bases between them. Germline V gene data show CDR1 as SGHTA and CDR2 as FQGNSA. DNA for the CDR3: TGTGCCAGCAGCTTAAGGCGGACGAACACCGGGGAGCTGTTTTTT. This codes for CASSLRRTNTGELFF.

In this sample, this clone turned up a few times. The rearrangement links TRBV9 to TRBJ2-5; possibly TRBD1 or TRBD2 for D (5 bases each). Germline assignment: CDR1 SGDLS and CDR2 YYNGEE. Trimming removed 6 bases from V and 5 bases from J, with 17 bases in between. The CDR3 loop spans 14 amino acids. In DNA form, the CDR3 reads TGTGCCAGCATATCCAGGGACCCACGGGAGACCCAGTACTTC. Translated, it gives CASISRDPRETQYF.

The chain joins TRBV27 to TRBJ1-5; a possible D gene is TRBD1 (5 bases). Trimming took off 5 bases at V and 3 bases at J, with 8 bases between the two ends. This CDR3 has 13 amino acids. The germline V gene has CDR1 MNHEY and CDR2 SMNVEV (reference sequence). The CDR3, as DNA: TGTGCCAGCAGTCGACAGACCAATCAGCCCCAGCATTTT. This sequence encodes CASSRQTNQPQHF.

The V gene is TRBV11-3, the J gene TRBJ2-7; 12 bases agree with TRBD2. Germline loops: CDR1 SGHNT, CDR2 YENEEA. V dropped 0 bases and J dropped 1; count of bases not matched to a gene: 10. This CDR3 spans 19 amino acids. CDR3 DNA sequence: TGTGCCAGCAGCTTAGATGCCCCCCTGACTAGCGGGAGTTCCTACGAGCAGTACTTC. Its translation is CASSLDAPLTSGSSYEQYF.

This clone came up once. The V gene is TRBV9, the J gene TRBJ1-2; D is possibly TRBD1 (5 bases). Germline lookup yields CDR1 SGDLS and CDR2 YYNGEE. The ends were cut back, 4 bases at V and 7 bases at J, with 17 bases in the middle. The CDR3 is 14 residues long. This chain's CDR3 is CASSHRTPPFGYTF. The CDR3 nucleotides are TGTGCCAGCAGCCATAGGACACCGCCATTTGGCTACACCTTC.

The rearrangement joins TRBV2 to TRBJ1-4, with D uncertain. V was cut by 6 bases and J by 8 bases, with 4 bases left in between. This CDR3 is built from 10 residues. Germline CDR1 reads SNHLY; CDR2 reads FYNNEI. The CDR3 region has the DNA TGTGCCAGCAGAGTCGAAAAACTGTTTTTT. It translates to CASRVEKLFF.

The rearrangement uses TRBV2 and TRBJ2-5, with 8 bases matching TRBD1. The trim removed 6 bases at V and 3 bases at J, leaving 9 bases unmatched. There are 15 residues in the CDR3. The germline CDR1 and CDR2 sequences are SNHLY and FYNNEI. Here the CDR3 reads CASRGDRTHEETQYF. The CDR3 DNA is TGTGCCAGCAGGGGGGACAGGACTCACGAAGAGACCCAGTACTTC.

The DNA of the CDR3 is TGCAGCGTTGTGAAAGGAGGAGACAGGGGCGCTTTCTTT. This gives the protein CSVVKGGDRGAFF. The V and J genes are TRBV29-1 and TRBJ1-1; 8 bases map to TRBD1. The V segment lost 4 bases and the J segment 11 bases; nucleotides outside the gene matches: 12. This CDR3 has 13 residues. The germline V gene encodes CDR1 SQVTM and CDR2 ANQGSEA.

A note on this clone: In the same sample, other DNA sequences code for this CDR3. The CDR3 spells CASSLGGGETQYF. As DNA, the CDR3 is TGTGCCAGCAGCTTGGGCGGGGGAGAGACCCAGTACTTC. J is TRBJ2-5 and V is TRBV11-3; 7 bases line up with TRBD2. Germline V CDR1 and CDR2: SGHNT, YENEEA. V lost 3 bases and J lost 4; bases outside the gene matches: 2. The CDR3 consists of 13 residues.

V is TRBV19 and J is TRBJ1-2, with 10 bases matching TRBD1. The germline V gene has CDR1 LNHDA and CDR2 SQIVND (reference sequence). The CDR3 has 14 amino acids. The V segment lost 6 bases and the J segment 8 bases; nucleotides outside the gene matches: 9. The CDR3 sequence: CASRNPGQGSGYTF. CDR3 sequence (DNA): TGTGCCAGTAGGAACCCGGGACAGGGGTCGGGCTACACCTTC.

The chain combines TRBV6-4 with TRBJ1-1; D call uncertain. Germline loops: CDR1 MRHNA, CDR2 SNTAGT. This CDR3 comprises 12 residues. V was pared by 3 bases and J by 4 bases, with 6 bases between. CDR3 in amino acids: CASSDTGTEAFF. The CDR3 nucleotides read TGTGCCAGCAGTGATACCGGCACTGAAGCTTTCTTT.

This chain links TRBV7-6 with TRBJ2-5, with D possibly matching TRBD2 (6 bases). V was cut by 2 bases and J by 2 bases, with 21 bases left in between. This CDR3 is 18 amino acids long. CDR1 is SGHVS, CDR2 FNYEAQ, per germline. The CDR3 sequence is CASSLRGTGVASQETQYF. Written as DNA, the CDR3 is TGTGCCAGCAGCTTACGGGGGACGGGGGTAGCGTCACAAGAGACCCAGTACTTC.

This clone came up a few times. V usage is TRBV6-2 or TRBV6-3 and J usage is TRBJ2-1; 15 bases map to TRBD2. V lost 8 bases to trimming and J lost 10 bases; unmatched junction nucleotides: 12. Per the germline V gene, CDR1 is MNHEY and CDR2 is SVGEGT. This CDR3 contains 16 residues. The CDR3 sequence is CASRQGPGLAGGEQFF. In nucleotides, the CDR3 is TGTGCCAGCCGCCAGGGTCCCGGACTAGCGGGGGGGGAGCAGTTCTTC.

This clone was counted a single time. CDR3 protein: CASRGSPERTEAFF. The CDR3 nucleotides are TGTGCCAGTCGGGGGTCACCGGAACGGACTGAAGCTTTCTTT. The V and J genes are TRBV19 and TRBJ1-1; TRBD1 might be the D (5 bases). Trimming removed 8 bases from V and 5 bases from J, with 18 bases in between. Germline assignment: CDR1 LNHDA and CDR2 SQIVND (reference sequence). The CDR3 length is 14 residues. The complete variable domain, with remaining parts taken from reference TRBV19 and TRBJ1-1, reads DGGITQSPKYLFRKEGQNVTLSCEQNLNHDAMYWYRQDPGQGLRLIYYSQIVNDFQKGDIAEGYSVSREKKESFPLTVTSAQKNPTAFYLCASRGSPERTEAFFGQGTRLTVV.

V usage is TRBV3-1 (or the pseudogene TRBV3-2) and J usage is TRBJ1-4; 9 positions agree with TRBD1. Germline CDR1 and CDR2: LGHDT and YNNKEL (reference sequence). V lost 3 bases and J lost 3; bases outside the gene matches: 2. This CDR3 has 15 amino acids. CDR3 sequence: CASSQDRGANEKLFF. The CDR3, as DNA: TGTGCCAGCAGCCAGGACAGGGGCGCTAATGAAAAACTGTTTTTT.

The rearrangement links TRBV7-3 to TRBJ2-4, with D maybe TRBD2 (6 bases). Germline values: CDR1 SGHTA, CDR2 FQGTGA. V dropped 5 bases and J dropped 5 bases, with 16 bases sitting between them. This CDR3 has 15 residues. The CDR3 DNA reads as TGTGCCAGCAGCCTAGATAGCGGCCCCGAAAACATTCAGTACTTC. It encodes CASSLDSGPENIQYF. Filled out from reference TRBV7-3 and TRBJ2-4, the complete variable domain reads GAGVSQTPSNKVTEKGKYVELRCDPISGHTALYWYRQSLGQGPEFLIYFQGTGAADDSGLPNDRFFAVRPEGSVSTLKIQRTERGDSAVYLCASSLDSGPENIQYFGAGTRLSVL.

This clone was detected a few times. The V and J genes are TRBV24-1 and TRBJ1-2, with D perhaps TRBD1 (5 bases). Germline V gives CDR1 KGHDR, CDR2 SFDVKD. Trimming stripped 1 base from V and 4 bases from J, with 9 bases between. The CDR3 sequence is 14 residues long. CDR3 amino acids: CATSDFGTAYGYTF. For the CDR3, the DNA is TGTGCCACCAGTGATTTTGGGACGGCCTATGGCTACACCTTC.

This sequence joins TRBV4-1 and TRBJ2-3; D not resolved. Trimming removed 1 base at V and 2 bases at J, with 13 bases between. Germline CDR1 MGHRA, CDR2 YSYEKL. The CDR3 runs 16 residues. The CDR3 spells CASSQAPAPNTDTQYF. The CDR3 nucleotides are TGCGCCAGCAGCCAAGCCCCAGCGCCAAACACAGATACGCAGTATTTT.

The chain uses TRBV10-3 and TRBJ2-5; the D is unclear. V was clipped by 5 bases and J by 3 bases, with 7 bases between them. This CDR3 has 12 amino acids. The germline V gene encodes CDR1 ENHRY and CDR2 SYGVKD. CDR3 residues: CAISSLKETQYF. In nucleotides, the CDR3 is TGTGCCATCAGTAGCCTTAAAGAGACCCAGTACTTC.

V gene TRBV9 combines with J gene TRBJ1-3; D perhaps matches TRBD1 (5 bases). This CDR3 contains 15 residues. CDR1 and CDR2 (germline): SGDLS, YYNGEE. V was pared by 4 bases and J by 0 bases, with 11 bases between. The CDR3 spells CASSRQYNSGNTIYF. In DNA, the CDR3 is TGTGCCAGCAGCCGACAGTATAACTCTGGAAACACCATATATTTT.

This clone was counted between two and nine times. The junction departs from germline at one end; a sequencing error may be responsible. The chain couples TRBV6-1 to TRBJ1-2; D perhaps matches TRBD1 (6 bases). CDR3 length: 14 residues. Germline V gene lookup returns CDR1 MNHNS and CDR2 SASEGT. In DNA, the CDR3 is TGTGCCAGCAGTGAAGCGGGGGTGCAGGGGCCTCCTGGCTTC. This encodes CASSEAGVQGPPGF.